This T cell receptor (beta chain) was found in a study of T cell changes during pregnancy in multiple sclerosis. Libraries were prepared by immunoSEQ multiplex PCR; TCRdb keeps only in-frame clonotypes and omits some of them. The sample includes about 60,000 clones, 90% seen only once; the top ten take roughly 6.5%. This CDR3 is built from 15 residues. Trimming removed 6 bases at V and 0 bases at J, with 9 bases between. The germline V gene has CDR1 SGHNT and CDR2 YENEEA. The chain uses TRBV11-3 and TRBJ1-6; D is undetermined. This receptor was taken from a female donor in good health, enrolled as a control in a pregnancy study. This sample comprised peripheral blood, obtained in the third trimester of pregnancy. The CDR3 nucleotides read TGTGCCAGCAGGGAGGCGAGCTCCTATAATTCACCCCTCCACTTT. This encodes CASREASSYNSPLHF.